The entry below gives a single T cell receptor (beta chain) sequence along with its context. No cognate antigen has been identified for it. Nothing much larger sits one base from this clone, and base qualities are not available. Samples from volunteer blood donors who had recovered from COVID-19 were contributed by a second Seattle source. Collaborating institutions collected whole blood in K2EDTA tubes following their own protocols. For TCRbeta analysis, collaborators shipped samples as frozen whole blood, isolated PBMCs, or DNA extracted from either of those sample types. TCRbeta CDR3 regions were amplified from genomic DNA using the immunoSEQ Assay, a bias-controlled multiplex PCR. Per the original workflow: The number of nucleated cells in each sample was estimated by amplification of reference gene primers within the assay. To quantify the absolute abundance of each unique TCRbeta CDR3 rearrangement, sequence reads were collapsed and filtered. For each sample, productive Simpson clonality was calculated as the square root of Simpson's diversity index across productive rearrangements. This immuneACCESS table, as held by TCRdb, lists in-frame sequences with V and J called but not all clones. Of the missing ones, under half trace to an unresolved V gene in checked studies; the others have no known cause. Clone size and the V and J calls come from that table; the DNA yielded D and trimming. In this sample the table shows about 170,000 clones, about 85% of which occur a single time. Around 1.2% of the sample comes from the top ten.

This sample stems from a study of blood T cell repertoires in COVID-19 (dated by TCRdb to the early 2020s). Some background on the complete study: The collaborator samples originated in the United States, Italy and Spain and spanned the acute and convalescent phases of COVID-19. Subjects who had been exposed to COVID-19, were actively infected with it, or had recovered from it provided the deeply sampled blood TCRbeta repertoires that made up the dataset. The repertoires were released in a freely available public database intended as a resource for research on the immune response to SARS-CoV-2. The sample metadata nearly always contained a de-identified subject ID, COVID-19 status, age in years and sex. Samples came from the ongoing ImmuneRACE study (first 160 participants) plus 1,254 subjects from 6 global collaborators. The prospective study material was composed of cDNA or gDNA derived from T cells, B-cell-depleted T cells, or PBMCs. HLA class I and class II types, where available, came from metadata supplied by the sample provider rather than from assay-based typing. General conclusions and limits of the study: The quantity of clinical and demographic metadata differed by source and by participant and was supplied without curation.

The clonotype was recovered from a man aged 55 to 70 who had recovered from COVID-19. The sequenced material came from peripheral blood.

The CDR3: CSASRLGPQHF. The nucleotide sequence reads as follows: TGCAGTGCTAGTCGTTTGGGCCCCCAGCATTTT. The sequence joins TRBV20-1 to TRBJ1-5; there is no confident call for the D gene. From its cysteine to its phenylalanine, the CDR3 spans 11 amino acids. This entry keeps only the CDR3 DNA: 33 bases, framed from base 1. CDR1 and CDR2 (DFQATT, SNEGSKA) derive from the germline V gene (reference sequence). V gives up 3 bases and J gives up 10 bases, and the segment between their germline ends measures 10 bases.